The entry below gives a single TCR beta chain sequence along with its context. The junction departs from the called germline gene at one end, perhaps through a read error. The germline CDR1 and CDR2 sequences are SSHAT and FNYEAQ (reference sequence). The length of the CDR3 is 15 residues. The record originates from a study of shared clonotypes between healthy human individuals. TCRdb's table, derived via immunoSEQ multiplex PCR, lists solely in-frame clones and lacks some. The repertoire holds approximately 1,500,000 clones, with 95% to 99% as singletons. The sequenced sample was naive CD4+ T cells sorted from blood. Regarding subset: CD45RA+ positively selected. The rearrangement uses TRBV7-7 and TRBJ2-2; D is uncertain. This receptor was obtained from a man aged 25 to 45 in good health. The CDR3 DNA follows: TGTGCTAGCAGCTTGGTTCCGGGTGGGACCGGGGAGCTGTTTTTT. This sequence encodes CASSLVPGGTGELFF.